These 6 T cell receptor beta chains were sequenced from one sample in a study of beta chain features in type 1 diabetes. cDNA synthesis used the whole RNA isolate, giving expressed TCRB sequences. TCRdb keeps only in-frame clones here, not all; method: immunoSEQ multiplex PCR. Of about 410,000 clones listed, approximately 15% are singletons. Sequenced: naive CD4+ T cells from blood. These receptors were taken from a man aged 25-40 years in good health.

The chain is built from TRBV5-1 and TRBJ2-5; 11 nucleotides line up with TRBD1. The CDR3 is made up of 15 amino acids. With 2 bases clipped from V and 5 bases from J, the junction kept 5 bases outside the gene matches. CDR1 is SGHRS, CDR2 YFSETQ, per germline. The CDR3 nucleotides read TGCGCCAGCAGCTTATGGACAGGGGGCTCGGAGACCCAGTACTTC. It translates to CASSLWTGGSETQYF.

This clone was detected many times. V and J are TRBV29-1 and TRBJ2-7; D is perhaps TRBD1 (5 bases). CDR1 and CDR2 from the germline V gene are SQVTM and ANQGSEA. Trimming pared 6 bases from V and 4 bases from J, leaving 10 bases between. This CDR3 is 11 amino acids long. The CDR3 DNA reads TGCAGCGTAATAGACAGTTACGAGCAGTACGTC. Translating gives CSVIDSYEQYV.

This clone was counted ten times or more. V is TRBV23-1 and J is TRBJ2-5; TRBD2 might be the D (5 bases). TRBV23-1 is an open reading frame, and its role is uncertain. V was clipped by 0 bases and J by 4 bases, with 15 bases between them. This CDR3 comprises 16 residues. CDR3 DNA: TGCGCCAGCAGTCAATCGACCGGGGATGATCGAGAGACCCAGTACTTC. This translates into CASSQSTGDDRETQYF.

This clone was counted between two and nine times. CDR3 in amino acids: CSVVGTSFNEQFF. For the CDR3, the DNA is TGCAGCGTCGTAGGGACTAGCTTCAATGAGCAGTTCTTC. The genes are TRBV29-1 and TRBJ2-1, with TRBD2 matching over 9 bases. Trimming cost V 6 bases and J 6 bases; bases outside gene matches: 6. The CDR3 length is 13 residues. Per germline, CDR1 SQVTM and CDR2 ANQGSEA.

This clone came up a few times. The chain joins TRBV11-2 to TRBJ1-6; D ambiguous. The CDR3 totals 14 residues. V lost 5 bases, J lost 8 bases, and 13 bases lay in between. Germline V gene lookup returns CDR1 SGHAT and CDR2 FQNNGV. In DNA, the CDR3 is TGTGCCAGCAGCGCGCGGGTGGCAGATTCACCCCTCCACTTT. It encodes CASSARVADSPLHF.

This clone was seen only a few times. The chain carries TRBV9 and TRBJ2-1, with TRBD2 matching 15 bases. Trimming at V came to 4 bases and at J to 0 bases, leaving 5 bases not matched to a gene. The CDR3 contains 18 residues. The V gene's germline CDR1 is SGDLS and CDR2 YYNGEE. As DNA, the CDR3 is TGTGCCAGCAGCCTTCAGGGACTAGCGGGGGGCTCCTACAATGAGCAGTTCTTC. Translation: CASSLQGLAGGSYNEQFF.